The 23 T cell receptor beta chains given below trace back to one sample, sequenced in a study of liver allograft versus peripheral blood T cells. Study background: T cell receptor repertoires in transplanted livers were compared with those in recipients' peripheral blood.

In TCRdb, the reads were re-called with MiXCR into one record per CDR3 protein. Among 6,000 to 7,000 distinct CDR3 sequences listed, 15% to 20% were seen once. The receptors come from a human patient who had a liver transplant. Part of the T cell pool may stem from the graft donor.

This chain joins TRBV25-1 and TRBJ1-2, with 9 bases identical to TRBD1. The germline V gene encodes CDR1 MGHDK and CDR2 SYGVNS. The CDR3 extends over 15 amino acids. V lost 5 bases and J lost 7; bases outside the gene matches: 11. CDR3 nucleotides: TGTGCCAGCAGTCGCCAGGGACAGGGAGTAGGTGGCTACACCTTC. Protein product: CASSRQGQGVGGYTF.

As regards this clonotype: Its ends do not fully match the called genes, so a read error is possible. The gene calls are TRBV27 and TRBJ1-5; D is ambiguous. Looked up from germline, CDR1 is MNHEY and CDR2 is SMNVEV (reference sequence). The CDR3 contains 13 residues. This CDR3 reads CACSSRDGQPQHF. For the CDR3, the DNA is TGTGCCTGCAGTTCTAGGGATGGTCAGCCCCAGCATTTT.

This clonotype was observed a handful of times. The chain uses TRBV7-9 and TRBJ1-2, with 10 bases fitting TRBD1. The CDR3 has 14 amino acids. Germline CDR1 reads SEHNR; CDR2 reads FQNEAQ (reference sequence). V gave up 1 base and J gave up 8 bases; unmatched junction bases: 4. The CDR3 nucleotides are TGTGCCAGCAGCTTAGGACAGGGGGCCCGCGGCTACACCTTC. Encoded protein: CASSLGQGARGYTF.

A remark on this clonotype: With a much larger clone just one base away, this may be a read error. The V call is TRBV27, the J call TRBJ1-1, with no clear D. V lost 4 bases and J lost 4, with 13 bases in between. The CDR3 length is 14 residues. Germline V gene lookup returns CDR1 MNHEY and CDR2 SMNVEV (reference sequence). The CDR3 region is CASSSAQNTTEAFF. In DNA form, the CDR3 reads TGTGCCAGCAGTTCGGCACAGAACACCACTGAAGCTTTCTTT.

V is TRBV6-1 and J is TRBJ1-2; no clear D gene. V lost 6 bases and J 8 bases, leaving 13 bases between the germline ends. Germline V gene data show CDR1 as MNHNS and CDR2 as SASEGT. The CDR3 extends over 12 amino acids. The CDR3 protein is CASRHSLGGYTF. The CDR3 DNA sequence: TGTGCCAGCAGACATTCTTTGGGCGGCTACACCTTC.

This clonotype was observed at least ten times. The chain uses TRBV6-6 and TRBJ1-5; D gene unclear. Germline V gives CDR1 MNHNY, CDR2 SVGAGI (reference sequence). CDR3 length: 13 residues. Trimming took off 4 bases at V and 4 bases at J, with 8 bases between the two ends. For the CDR3, the DNA is TGTGCCAGCAGTTTAGTGGAAAATCAGCCCCAGCATTTT. Amino acids: CASSLVENQPQHF.

V gene TRBV7-9 combines with J gene TRBJ2-1, with 13 positions matching TRBD2. CDR1 is SEHNR, CDR2 FQNEAQ, per germline (reference sequence). There are 20 residues in the CDR3. V gave up 1 base and J gave up 4 bases; unmatched junction bases: 13. The chain's CDR3 is CASSLVPGTSGVRTYNEQFF. Here the CDR3 DNA reads TGTGCCAGCAGCTTAGTCCCCGGGACTAGCGGGGTCAGGACGTACAATGAGCAGTTCTTC.

This clonotype was counted many times. The V and J genes are TRBV30 and TRBJ1-1, with 9 bases identical to TRBD1. Germline CDR1 is GTSNPN and CDR2 is SVGIG (reference sequence). CDR3 length: 14 residues. V shed 6 bases, J shed 4 bases, and the junction held 9 bases outside the gene matches. The CDR3 is CACVQGALGTEAFF. The CDR3 nucleotides read TGTGCCTGTGTACAGGGGGCGTTGGGCACTGAAGCTTTCTTT.

Comment on this clonotype: This sequence may be a read error, since a much larger clone differs from it by one base. J is TRBJ1-1 and V is TRBV19; D might be TRBD1 (6 bases). The CDR3 consists of 16 residues. Germline lookup yields CDR1 LNHDA and CDR2 SQIVND (reference sequence). The V and J ends lost 2 bases and 2 bases respectively, with 15 bases between them. The CDR3, as DNA: TGTGCCAGTAGTATAAGGGGCACAGGGTTTAACACTGAAGCTTTCTTT. Its translation: CASSIRGTGFNTEAFF.

The chain joins TRBV5-6 to TRBJ1-2; D remains ambiguous. V was trimmed by 2 bases and J by 8 bases, leaving 16 bases between them. CDR1 and CDR2 from the germline V gene are SGHDT and YYEEEE. This CDR3 contains 14 residues. CDR3: CASSFSVPGPGYTF. DNA of the CDR3: TGTGCCAGCAGCTTCTCGGTGCCAGGCCCCGGCTACACCTTC.

The V and J genes are TRBV11-1 and TRBJ2-7; D is unresolved. From germline, CDR1 is SGHAT and CDR2 FQDESV (reference sequence). The V end lost 1 base, the J end lost 0 bases, and 4 bases lay between the germline ends. The CDR3 is made up of 13 amino acids. The CDR3 loop reads CASSLGDSYEQYF. The CDR3 DNA reads as TGTGCCAGCAGCTTAGGGGACTCCTACGAGCAGTACTTC.

This clonotype was recorded at least ten times. The V call is TRBV5-4, the J call TRBJ1-2; 7 nucleotides agree with TRBD1. The germline V gene encodes CDR1 SGHNT and CDR2 YYREEE (reference sequence). After removal of 4 bases from V and 7 bases from J, the junction contained 7 bases not matched to a gene. The CDR3 totals 13 residues. Written as DNA, the CDR3 is TGTGCCAGCAGCCTCGACAGGGATGCTGGCTACACCTTC. Translation: CASSLDRDAGYTF.

This chain links TRBV5-4 with TRBJ2-1, with 11 bases aligning to TRBD2. This CDR3 region has 12 residues. CDR1 is SGHNT and CDR2 is YYREEE in the germline V gene (reference sequence). Trimming cost V 3 bases and J 10 bases; bases outside gene matches: 0. CDR3 loop: CASSSSGGEQFF. As DNA, the CDR3 is TGTGCCAGCAGCTCTAGCGGGGGGGAGCAGTTCTTC.

Ten or more counts support this clonotype. V gene TRBV19 combines with J gene TRBJ1-2; D remains ambiguous. The germline V gene encodes CDR1 LNHDA and CDR2 SQIVND (reference sequence). The CDR3 loop spans 10 amino acids. Deletions cut 10 bases from V and 6 bases from J, with 9 bases between. The CDR3: CATMGHGYTF. The CDR3, as DNA: TGTGCCACTATGGGCCATGGCTACACCTTC. Full variable domain (remainder filled in from reference TRBV19 and TRBJ1-2): DGGITQSPKYLFRKEGQNVTLSCEQNLNHDAMYWYRQDPGQGLRLIYYSQIVNDFQKGDIAEGYSVSREKKESFPLTVTSAQKNPTAFYLCATMGHGYTFGSGTRLTVV.

This clonotype was seen ten or more times. This chain links TRBV19 with TRBJ2-7; 7 bases are a match to TRBD2. The CDR3 length is 14 residues. Per germline, CDR1 LNHDA and CDR2 SQIVND (reference sequence). V gave up 4 bases and J gave up 2 bases; unmatched junction bases: 5. CDR3 sequence reads: CASSKGRVPYEQYF. Written as DNA, the CDR3 is TGTGCCAGTAGTAAGGGGAGGGTACCCTACGAGCAGTACTTC.

The table lists this clonotype with a few counts. The rearrangement uses TRBV5-6 and TRBJ1-2; perhaps TRBD1 as D (6 bases). The V end was cut by 5 bases, the J end by 1 base, with 12 bases between. The CDR3 sequence is 14 residues long. Germline CDR1 is SGHDT and CDR2 is YYEEEE. CDR3 sequence: CASSYEGGNYGYTF. In nucleotides, the CDR3 is TGTGCCAGCAGTTACGAGGGGGGTAACTATGGCTACACCTTC. Supplemented by reference TRBV5-6 and TRBJ1-2, the full variable domain reads DAGVTQSPTHLIKTRGQQVTLRCSPKSGHDTVSWYQQALGQGPQFIFQYYEEEERQRGNFPDRFSGHQFPNYSSELNVNALLLGDSALYLCASSYEGGNYGYTFGSGTRLTVV.

The gene calls are TRBV27 and TRBJ2-1, with D possibly being TRBD1 or TRBD2 (5 bases each). The CDR3 spans 15 residues. The germline gives CDR1 MNHEY, CDR2 SMNVEV (reference sequence). The V and J ends lost 6 bases and 3 bases respectively, with 15 bases between them. CDR3 sequence reads: CASSFRDGSYNEQFF. In DNA form, the CDR3 reads TGTGCCAGCAGCTTCCGGGACGGAAGCTACAATGAGCAGTTCTTC.

This clonotype was found a few times. As DNA, the CDR3 is TGTGCCACCTCCCTCGGGGGCCCCAACACTGAAGCTTTCTTT. Its protein is CATSLGGPNTEAFF. V is TRBV12-3 or TRBV12-4 and J is TRBJ1-1, with D perhaps matching TRBD1 (6 bases). The ends were cut back, 10 bases at V and 2 bases at J, with 17 bases in the middle. This CDR3 has 14 amino acids.

This clonotype appeared many times. V and J are TRBV15 and TRBJ1-5, with 7 bases aligning to TRBD1. The germline CDR1 and CDR2 sequences are LNHNV and YYDKDF (reference sequence). This CDR3 is 17 amino acids long. V was clipped by 5 bases and J by 0 bases; unmatched bases: 10. The CDR3 sequence: CATSLSGQYNSNQPQHF. The CDR3 nucleotides read TGTGCCACCAGCCTCTCGGGACAGTACAATAGCAATCAGCCCCAGCATTTT.

In its sample, this clonotype is medium-sized. The genes are TRBV29-1 and TRBJ2-2; D not resolved. V lost 3 bases and J 3 bases, leaving 5 bases between the germline ends. The V gene's germline CDR1 is SQVTM and CDR2 ANQGSEA. The CDR3 loop spans 12 amino acids. The CDR3 loop is CSVEYDTGELFF. Written as DNA, the CDR3 is TGCAGCGTTGAGTACGACACCGGGGAGCTGTTTTTT.

The chain has TRBV5-4 and TRBJ1-1; tentatively, D is TRBD1 (5 bases). Germline V gives CDR1 SGHNT, CDR2 YYREEE (reference sequence). There are 11 residues in the CDR3. V lost 0 bases and J 10 bases, leaving 7 bases between the germline ends. CDR3 sequence reads: CASSLGGLAFF. In DNA form, the CDR3 reads TGTGCCAGCAGCTTGGGGGGGTTAGCTTTCTTT.

This sequence joins TRBV7-9 and TRBJ2-1; 16 bases map to TRBD2. With 5 bases clipped from V and 8 bases from J, the junction kept 15 bases outside the gene matches. The CDR3 is 19 residues long. Germline V gives CDR1 SEHNR, CDR2 FQNEAQ (reference sequence). Here the CDR3 reads CASSQYGTSGGAVKDEQFF. The DNA for the CDR3 is TGTGCCAGCAGCCAATACGGGACTAGCGGGGGGGCCGTCAAGGATGAGCAGTTCTTC.

The chain uses TRBV3-1 and TRBJ2-1; TRBD1 matches 7 bases. V shed 3 bases and J 1 base; nucleotides not matched to a gene: 6. Germline V gene sequence: CDR1 LGHDT, CDR2 YNNKEL (reference sequence). This CDR3 comprises 16 residues. The CDR3 region has the DNA TGTGCCAGCAGCCAGACAGGGACGTCGTCCTACAATGAGCAGTTCTTC. Translated: CASSQTGTSSYNEQFF.